What follows describes a single T cell receptor (beta chain). The CDR3 contains 11 residues. V was shortened by 6 bases and J by 7 bases, with 10 bases between the two germline ends. The germline gives CDR1 SNHLY, CDR2 FYNNEI. The data were obtained in a study of OX40 agonist ivuxolimab in advanced cancers. Looking at the study overall: Having had anti-PD-1, anti-PD-L1 or anti-CTLA-4 therapy before was allowed, and 40% to 45% had some. Partial responses occurred in Three dose-escalation patients, one with hepatocellular carcinoma and two with cutaneous melanoma.

Profiled with immunoSEQ multiplex PCR; TCRdb holds only in-frame clones, not every one. The table records 30,000 to 45,000 clones, about three quarters of them present only once. The rearrangement links TRBV2 to TRBJ2-7; D possibly matches TRBD1 or TRBD2 (6 bases each). The sequencing used CD4+ or CD8+ T cells sorted from blood, collected in a trial of the OX40 agonist ivuxolimab. This clonotype originated in an adult with an advanced solid tumor such as melanoma, head and neck, liver or kidney cancer. CDR3 sequence reads: CASRGGREQYF. The CDR3 DNA sequence: TGTGCCAGCAGAGGGGGGCGGGAGCAGTACTTC. Full variable domain (remainder filled in from reference TRBV2 and TRBJ2-7): EPEVTQTPSHQVTQMGQEVILRCVPISNHLYFYWYRQILGQKVEFLVSFYNNEISEKSEIFDDQFSVERPDGSNFTLKIRSTKLEDSAMYFCASRGGREQYFGPGTRLTVT.